A selection of T cell receptor beta chains follows, all from one sample in a study of early T cells in non-severe SARS-CoV-2 infection. TCRdb reanalysed the 5' RACE reads using MiXCR and keeps one entry per CDR3 protein. The sample yields 63,000 or so distinct CDR3 sequences, roughly 10% seen once. The sequencing used whole blood, collected at baseline. The receptors originated from an adult who was a healthcare worker with PCR-confirmed SARS-CoV-2 infection or an uninfected control (not recorded which). The CDR3 runs from the conserved cysteine through the conserved F or W. The order of the fields is V gene, CDR3 protein.

TRBV2 CASRLGANTGELFF
TRBV2 CASSEVFRTSYNEQFF
TRBV15 CATSRAGIGTGELFF
TRBV20-1 CSARDRRLGDTEAFF
TRBV11-3 CASGTTRLTSEQFF
TRBV6-5 CASSYSGQGSGELFF
TRBV27 CASSSPVTGGIEQFF
TRBV9 CASSARPGEAGELFF
TRBV7-2 CASSWTGPDGELFF
TRBV5-1 CASSLAQTPTDTQYF
TRBV9 CASSVDRLAHEQYF
TRBV7-3 CASSFEASGSSYNEQFF
TRBV11-2 CASRNLDGLGNEQFF
TRBV24-1 CATSDPRRGTEAFF
TRBV2 CASSGDGGWNQPQHF
TRBV7-9 CASRTSTDTQYF
TRBV6-2/TRBV6-3 CASSYRLGNSPLHF
TRBV11-1 CASNQLAERGETQYF
TRBV12-3/TRBV12-4 CASSLGLLYGYTF
TRBV4-1 CASSWGLSEPQHF
TRBV3-1 CASSQDLDRGRYEQYF
TRBV12-3/TRBV12-4 CASTLTGSSPLHF